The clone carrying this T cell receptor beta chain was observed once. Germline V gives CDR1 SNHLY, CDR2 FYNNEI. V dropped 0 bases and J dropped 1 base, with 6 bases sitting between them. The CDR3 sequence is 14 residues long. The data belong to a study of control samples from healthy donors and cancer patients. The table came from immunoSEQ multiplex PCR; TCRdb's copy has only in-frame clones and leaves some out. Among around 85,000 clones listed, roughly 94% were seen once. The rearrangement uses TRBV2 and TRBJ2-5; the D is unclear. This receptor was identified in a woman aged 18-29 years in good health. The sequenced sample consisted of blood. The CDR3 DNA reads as TGTGCCAGCAGTGAAGCGACTCCCCAAGAGACCCAGTACTTC. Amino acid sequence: CASSEATPQETQYF.